The T cell receptor beta chain under discussion was sequenced for a study of T cells in Graves' hyperthyroidism and ophthalmopathy. Regions amplified from RNA transcripts were the TCR beta CDR3 regions. In the first-round RT-PCR of the TCR CDR3, the HTBI primer set was used. TCRdb re-analysed the multiplex PCR reads in MiXCR, keeping a single row per CDR3 protein. Of fewer than 850,000 distinct CDR3 sequences in the sample, roughly 17% were seen once. CDR3 length: 14 amino acids. The ends were cut back, 1 base at V and 8 bases at J, with 12 bases in the middle. Germline CDR1 is LNHDA and CDR2 is SQIVND (reference sequence). Stable hyperthyroidism: no ophthalmopathy progression over 18 months of follow-up. Criteria for exclusion of patients were uncontrolled infection, other autoimmune disease, pregnancy or lactation. Fresh peripheral blood, about 9.9 ml, yielded the PBMCs. Study results and caveats: Ophthalmopathy was identified by the model a median approximately 6.9 months ahead of onset.

Concerning this clonotype itself: Its specificity is not known.

The sequenced material came from blood. This TCR was recovered from a man in his forties or fifties with Graves' hyperthyroidism. V and J are TRBV19 and TRBJ2-1; a weak D match, TRBD1 (6 bases). CDR3 residues: CASSIVGTRDEQFF. CDR3 nucleotide sequence: TGTGCCAGTAGTATAGTGGGGACAAGAGATGAGCAGTTCTTC.